Below, one T cell receptor beta chain is given with its context. These data belong to a study of blood T cell repertoires in COVID-19. Study information: Some COVID-19 samples were acute and others convalescent; all came from the United States, Italy and Spain. PBMCs, B-cell-depleted T cells, or T cells provided the cDNA or gDNA that made up the material.

In the study's own analysis: Nucleated cell number was recorded as an estimate derived from reference gene primer amplification. This table comes from immunoSEQ multiplex PCR, and its TCRdb copy is limited to in-frame clones, with some not included. V, J and clone size derive from that table, while D and trimming were established from the DNA sequence. In the table there are about 150,000 clones, roughly 80% of which are singletons. The source material was peripheral blood. This TCR was sampled from a woman of 80 years or more with acute or convalescent COVID-19.

CDR3 nucleotides: TGTGCCAGCAGCCCAAGCGGGAGCTCCTACAATGAGCAGTTCTTC. Protein sequence: CASSPSGSSYNEQFF. This sequence joins TRBV7-2 and TRBJ2-1, with 8 bases that match TRBD2. The germline V gene has CDR1 SGHTA and CDR2 FQGNSA. This CDR3 spans 15 amino acids. With 5 bases clipped from V and 0 bases from J, the junction kept 3 bases outside the gene matches.